One sample yielded the 15 T cell receptor beta chains listed below, sequenced in a study of T cells in Graves' hyperthyroidism and ophthalmopathy. Using RNA transcripts as the source, TCR beta CDR3 regions were amplified. During a first-round RT-PCR of the TCR CDR3, the HTBI primer set was used. TCRdb itself ran the multiplex PCR reads through MiXCR, one entry per CDR3 protein. The data contain 800,000 or so distinct CDR3 sequences, roughly 40% of them singletons. What was sequenced was blood. All receptors derive from a man between 18 and 35 years old with Graves' hyperthyroidism.

The chain recombines TRBV20-1 with TRBJ1-2; 7 bases are a match to TRBD1. CDR1 and CDR2 from the germline V gene are DFQATT and SNEGSKA (reference sequence). With V trimmed by 6 bases and J by 3 bases, 7 bases remained unmatched. The CDR3 contains 13 residues. Here the CDR3 reads CSARTGLDYGYTF. For the CDR3, the DNA is TGCAGTGCCAGGACAGGCCTTGACTATGGCTACACCTTC.

This clonotype has a single count. One end of the junction is discordant with germline, which a read error may explain. The V and J genes are TRBV5-1 and TRBJ1-1; no clear D gene. CDR3 length: 13 amino acids. Germline lookup yields CDR1 SGHRS and CDR2 YFSETQ. CDR3 sequence (DNA): TGTGCCAGCACCCTGGGAGCCGGTTTACAAGCTTTCTTT. Protein product: CASTLGAGLQAFF.

This clonotype was seen ten or more times. The chain joins TRBV7-8 to TRBJ2-7; 10 nucleotides align to TRBD2. The CDR3 is made up of 12 amino acids. V lost 1 base, J lost 11 bases, and 2 bases stayed unmatched. Per germline, CDR1 SGHVS and CDR2 FQNEAQ. The CDR3 here is CASSLGLAGEYF. CDR3 nucleotide sequence: TGTGCCAGCAGCTTAGGACTAGCGGGCGAGTACTTC. The whole variable domain, filled in from reference TRBV7-8 and TRBJ2-7, reads GAGVSQSPRYKVAKRGQDVALRCDPISGHVSLFWYQQALGQGPEFLTYFQNEAQLDKSGLPSDRFFAERPEGSVSTLKIQRTQQEDSAVYLCASSLGLAGEYFGPGTRLTVT.

The CDR3 spells CAIHPGDRTPGNTIYF. The CDR3 coding sequence is TGTGCCATACACCCGGGGGACAGAACACCTGGAAACACCATATATTTT. This chain joins TRBV10-3 and TRBJ1-3; 7 bases align to TRBD1. The CDR3 is made up of 16 amino acids. Germline V gene sequence: CDR1 ENHRY, CDR2 SYGVKD. J was trimmed by 2 bases and V by 9 bases; bases with no gene match: 13.

The chain links TRBV5-1 to TRBJ1-2, with 8 bases fitting TRBD1. Trimming at V came to 0 bases and at J to 6 bases, leaving 7 bases not matched to a gene. The CDR3 contains 15 residues. Germline-derived CDR1 and CDR2 are SGHRS and YFSETQ. The CDR3 spells CASSLGGTGQDGYTF. In nucleotides, the CDR3 is TGCGCCAGCAGCTTGGGGGGGACAGGCCAGGATGGCTACACCTTC.

V is TRBV19 and J is TRBJ2-2, with 12 bases identical to TRBD2. There are 15 residues in the CDR3. Germline V gene data show CDR1 as LNHDA and CDR2 as SQIVND (reference sequence). Losses at the gene ends were 6 bases for V and 4 bases for J; bases not matched to a gene: 3. CDR3 DNA sequence: TGTGCCAGTAGGACTAGCGGGAGTGGCACCGGGGAGCTGTTTTTT. Its protein product is CASRTSGSGTGELFF. The full variable domain, in which reference TRBV19 and TRBJ2-2 provide the parts outside the CDR3, is DGGITQSPKYLFRKEGQNVTLSCEQNLNHDAMYWYRQDPGQGLRLIYYSQIVNDFQKGDIAEGYSVSREKKESFPLTVTSAQKNPTAFYLCASRTSGSGTGELFFGEGSRLTVL.

The chain couples TRBV11-2 to TRBJ1-5; TRBD1 agrees at 8 bases. Trimming removed 5 bases from V and 3 bases from J; junction bases left unmatched: 9. Looked up from germline, CDR1 is SGHAT and CDR2 is FQNNGV. The CDR3 length is 16 residues. The CDR3 loop is CASSLWGTGTNQPQHF. The DNA of the CDR3 is TGTGCCAGCAGCCTTTGGGGGACAGGCACCAATCAGCCCCAGCATTTT.

The chain recombines TRBV6-2 or TRBV6-3 with TRBJ2-5; 9 bases line up with TRBD2. V dropped 0 bases and J dropped 9; count of bases not matched to a gene: 2. This CDR3 has 13 amino acids. Germline CDR1 MNHEY, CDR2 SVGEGT. The CDR3: CASSYSAGGAQYF. CDR3 DNA sequence: TGTGCCAGCAGTTACTCGGCGGGAGGGGCCCAGTACTTC.

This clonotype showed up many times. The chain employs TRBV19 and TRBJ1-5; possibly TRBD1 for D (5 bases). CDR3 length: 14 amino acids. In germline, CDR1 is LNHDA, CDR2 SQIVND (reference sequence). V lost 5 bases to trimming and J lost 5 bases, with 13 bases between them. The CDR3: CASSPSPGDQPQHF. The CDR3 nucleotides read TGTGCCAGTAGTCCGTCTCCGGGGGATCAGCCCCAGCATTTT.

The sample holds a few counts of this clonotype. The chain recombines TRBV6-2 or TRBV6-3 with TRBJ2-7; D remains ambiguous. Trimming pared 2 bases from V and 3 bases from J, leaving 17 bases between. CDR3 length: 16 residues. Germline-derived CDR1 and CDR2 are MNHEY and SVGEGT. The CDR3 DNA reads as TGTGCCAGCAGTTACAGCGATGTACTTGACTTCTACGAGCAGTACTTC. Protein: CASSYSDVLDFYEQYF.

The rearrangement joins TRBV29-1 to TRBJ2-2, with TRBD2 matching over 14 bases. The V and J ends lost 3 bases and 6 bases, in that order; junction bases with no gene match: 0. CDR1 SQVTM and CDR2 ANQGSEA come from the germline V gene. The length of the CDR3 is 14 residues. CDR3 nucleotides: TGCAGCGTTGAGACTAGCGGGAGGGCCGGGGAGCTGTTTTTT. This encodes CSVETSGRAGELFF.

This clonotype was recorded many times. The rearrangement joins TRBV19 to TRBJ2-5, with 8 bases that match TRBD1. Germline-derived CDR1 and CDR2 are LNHDA and SQIVND (reference sequence). With 3 bases clipped from V and 5 bases from J, the junction kept 8 bases outside the gene matches. The CDR3 is made up of 15 amino acids. CDR3 in DNA: TGTGCCAGTAGTATGATCGGGACAGGCGGTGAGACCCAGTACTTC. Translating gives CASSMIGTGGETQYF.

Regarding this clonotype: A much larger clonotype is one base distant, so this may be a read error. This sequence joins TRBV10-3 and TRBJ2-7; 13 bases fit TRBD2. This CDR3 contains 15 residues. Looked up from germline, CDR1 is ENHRY and CDR2 is SYGVKD. CDR3 region: CAVRGGLAGSYEQYF. In DNA form, the CDR3 reads TGTGCCGTCAGGGGGGGACTAGCGGGATCCTACGAGCAGTACTTC.

Many counts were recorded for this clonotype. The rearrangement uses TRBV7-7 and TRBJ2-5; 7 bases are a match to TRBD2. The CDR3 runs to 13 residues. The germline V gene encodes CDR1 SSHAT and CDR2 FNYEAQ (reference sequence). This CDR3 is CASCREAGETQYF. The CDR3 coding sequence is TGTGCTAGCTGCCGGGAGGCCGGGGAGACCCAGTACTTC.

In its sample, this clonotype was seen a few times. The genes are TRBV7-2 and TRBJ1-5; TRBD1 aligns across 9 bases. Germline V lookup: CDR1 SGHTA, CDR2 FQGNSA. CDR3 length: 17 residues. Unmatched junction bases numbered 8, after V lost 3 bases and J lost 2 bases. CDR3 protein: CASSLGTGLTGNQPQHF. The CDR3, as DNA: TGTGCCAGCAGCTTGGGGACAGGGCTTACGGGCAATCAGCCCCAGCATTTT.